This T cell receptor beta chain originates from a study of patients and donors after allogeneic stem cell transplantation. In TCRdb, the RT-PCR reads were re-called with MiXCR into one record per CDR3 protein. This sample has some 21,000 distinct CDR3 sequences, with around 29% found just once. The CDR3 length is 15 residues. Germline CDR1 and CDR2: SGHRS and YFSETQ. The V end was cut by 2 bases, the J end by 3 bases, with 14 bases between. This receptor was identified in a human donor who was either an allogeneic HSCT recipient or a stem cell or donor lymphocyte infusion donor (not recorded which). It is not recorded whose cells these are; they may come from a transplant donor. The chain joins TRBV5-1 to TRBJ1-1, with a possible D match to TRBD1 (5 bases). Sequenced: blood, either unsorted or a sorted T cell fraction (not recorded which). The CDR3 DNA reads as TGCGCCAGCAGCTTTGTGGCGAGGGGAGACACTGAAGCTTTCTTT. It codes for CASSFVARGDTEAFF.